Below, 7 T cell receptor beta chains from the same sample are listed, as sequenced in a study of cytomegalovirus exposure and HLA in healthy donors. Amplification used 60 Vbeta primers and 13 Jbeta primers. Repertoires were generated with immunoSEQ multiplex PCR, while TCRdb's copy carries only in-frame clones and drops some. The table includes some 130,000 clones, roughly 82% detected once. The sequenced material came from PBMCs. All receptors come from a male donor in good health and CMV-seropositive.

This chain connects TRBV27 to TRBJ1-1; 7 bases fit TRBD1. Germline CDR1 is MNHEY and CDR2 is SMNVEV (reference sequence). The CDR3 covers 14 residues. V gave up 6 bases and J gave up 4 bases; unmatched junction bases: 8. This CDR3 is CASSRLQGTTEAFF. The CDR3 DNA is TGTGCCAGCAGCCGATTACAGGGGACCACTGAAGCTTTCTTT.

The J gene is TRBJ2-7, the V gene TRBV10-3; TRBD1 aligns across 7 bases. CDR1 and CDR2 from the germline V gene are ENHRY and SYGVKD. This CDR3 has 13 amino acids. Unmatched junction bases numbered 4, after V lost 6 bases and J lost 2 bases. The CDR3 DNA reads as TGTGCCATCAGAAGGGACAGCACCTACGAGCAGTACTTC. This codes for CAIRRDSTYEQYF.

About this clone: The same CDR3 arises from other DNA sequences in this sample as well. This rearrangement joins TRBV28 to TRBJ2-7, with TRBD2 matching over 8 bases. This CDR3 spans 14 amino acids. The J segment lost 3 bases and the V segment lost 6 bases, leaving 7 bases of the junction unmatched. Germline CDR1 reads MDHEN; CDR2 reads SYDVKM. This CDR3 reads CASSHGTRGYEQYF. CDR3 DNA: TGTGCCAGCAGCCATGGGACTAGAGGCTACGAGCAGTACTTC.

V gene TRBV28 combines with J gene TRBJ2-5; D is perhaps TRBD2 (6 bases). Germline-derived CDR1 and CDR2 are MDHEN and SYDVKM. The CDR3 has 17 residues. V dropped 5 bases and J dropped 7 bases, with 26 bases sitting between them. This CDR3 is CASSKLATGTPWGTQYF. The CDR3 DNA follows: TGTGCCAGCAGTAAGCTAGCAACCGGGACTCCATGGGGGACCCAGTACTTC.

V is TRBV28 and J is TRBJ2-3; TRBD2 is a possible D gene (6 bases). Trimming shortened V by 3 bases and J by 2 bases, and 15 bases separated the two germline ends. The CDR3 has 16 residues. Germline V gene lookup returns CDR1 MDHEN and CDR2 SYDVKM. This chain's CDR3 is CASSFQSRDVTDTQYF. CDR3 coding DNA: TGTGCCAGCAGTTTTCAATCGCGGGATGTCACAGATACGCAGTATTTT.

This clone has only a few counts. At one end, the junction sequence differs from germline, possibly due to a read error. The CDR3 reads CATSRDRLQTLQEAQYF. The DNA of the CDR3 is TGTGCCACCAGCAGAGACCGACTACAAACACTGCAAGAGGCCCAGTACTTC. This chain connects TRBV15 to TRBJ2-5; TRBD2 is a possible D gene (5 bases). CDR1 is LNHNV and CDR2 is YYDKDF in the germline V gene (reference sequence). The length of the CDR3 is 17 residues.

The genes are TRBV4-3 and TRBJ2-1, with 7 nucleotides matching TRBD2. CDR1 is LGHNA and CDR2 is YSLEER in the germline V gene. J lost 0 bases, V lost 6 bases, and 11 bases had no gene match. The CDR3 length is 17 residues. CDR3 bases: TGCGCCAGCAGTGGGAGCCTAAGCGGGGTCTCCTACAATGAGCAGTTCTTC. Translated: CASSGSLSGVSYNEQFF.